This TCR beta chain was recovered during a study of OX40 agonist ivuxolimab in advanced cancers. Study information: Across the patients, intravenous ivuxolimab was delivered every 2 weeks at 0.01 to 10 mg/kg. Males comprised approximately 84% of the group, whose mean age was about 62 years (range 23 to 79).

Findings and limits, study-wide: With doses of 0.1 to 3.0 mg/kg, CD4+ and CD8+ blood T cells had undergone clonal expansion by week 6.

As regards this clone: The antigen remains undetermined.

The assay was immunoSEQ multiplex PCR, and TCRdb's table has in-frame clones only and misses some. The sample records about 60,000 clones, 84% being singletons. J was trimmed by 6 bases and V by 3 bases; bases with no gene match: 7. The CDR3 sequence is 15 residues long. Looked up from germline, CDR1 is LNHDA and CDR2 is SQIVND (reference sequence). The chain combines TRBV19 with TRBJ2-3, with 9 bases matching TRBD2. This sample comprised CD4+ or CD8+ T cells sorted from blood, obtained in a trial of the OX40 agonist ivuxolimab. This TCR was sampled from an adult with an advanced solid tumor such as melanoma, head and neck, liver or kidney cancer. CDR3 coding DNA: TGTGCCAGTAGTATTCTGCGGGAGGGGGGTGATACGCAGTATTTT. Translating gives CASSILREGGDTQYF.